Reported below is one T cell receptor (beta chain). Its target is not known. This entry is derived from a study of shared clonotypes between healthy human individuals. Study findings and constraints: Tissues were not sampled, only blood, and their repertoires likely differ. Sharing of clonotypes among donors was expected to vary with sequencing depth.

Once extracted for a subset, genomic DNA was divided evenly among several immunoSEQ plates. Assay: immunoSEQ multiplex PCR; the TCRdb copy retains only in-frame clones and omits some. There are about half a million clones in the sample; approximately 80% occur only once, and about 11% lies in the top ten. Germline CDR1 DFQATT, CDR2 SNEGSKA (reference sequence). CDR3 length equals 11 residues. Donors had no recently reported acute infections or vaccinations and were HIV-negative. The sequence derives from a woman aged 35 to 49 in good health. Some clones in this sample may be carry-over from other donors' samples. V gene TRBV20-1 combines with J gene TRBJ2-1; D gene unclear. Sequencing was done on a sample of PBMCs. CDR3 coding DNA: TGCAGCGGTCAACAGTACAATGAGCAGTTCTTC. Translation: CSGQQYNEQFF.